The 8 T cell receptor beta chains presented below share a single source sample, sequenced in a study of CD8 T cells in ankylosing spondylitis (dated by TCRdb to the late 2010s). Study-level results and caveats: Blood from ankylosing spondylitis patients appeared to be characterized by a TCR beta motif composed of roughly 8 highly homologous amino acid variants.

Library generation was performed with 5' RACE. The instrument given in TCRdb is Illumina HiSeq 2500. TCRdb applied fastp at Q25 and MiXCR to the public reads, then kept only in-frame beta chains. Under each unique CDR3 protein, matching rows form one entry showing the most common genes and DNA. Here the sample has hundreds of thousands of distinct CDR3 sequences; roughly a quarter occur a single time. 0.75% to 0.9% of the sample belongs to the ten largest clones. Antigens of these TCRs are unknown. The sequenced material came from blood, either unsorted or a sorted T cell fraction (not recorded which). Receptors originate from a male donor with ankylosing spondylitis.

This clonotype was observed many times. This rearrangement joins TRBV6-6 to TRBJ2-2; D is possibly TRBD1 (6 bases). CDR3 length: 13 residues. CDR1 and CDR2 from the germline V gene are MNHNY and SVGAGI (reference sequence). Between the trimmed V and J ends, which lost 7 bases and 1 base, there was a span of 7 bases. The CDR3 spells CASKTGNTGELFF. The CDR3 nucleotides are TGTGCCAGCAAGACAGGGAACACCGGGGAGCTGTTTTTT.

This chain connects TRBV9 to TRBJ2-7; possibly TRBD1 or TRBD2 for D (6 bases each). Trimming took off 0 bases at V and 6 bases at J, with 16 bases between the two ends. From germline, CDR1 is SGDLS and CDR2 YYNGEE. This CDR3 is 15 amino acids long. The DNA of the CDR3 is TGTGCCAGCAGCGTAGAGGCCGAGGGGGGTAGCGAGCAGTACTTC. Translation: CASSVEAEGGSEQYF.

The sample holds a few counts of this clonotype. This chain uses TRBV20-1 with TRBJ1-1; 7 positions agree with TRBD1. The germline V gene has CDR1 DFQATT and CDR2 SNEGSKA (reference sequence). This CDR3 is 17 amino acids long. J was trimmed by 4 bases and V by 0 bases; bases with no gene match: 14. DNA of the CDR3: TGCAGTGCTAGAGATTATCGAGGGGGCAGGGCTGGCACTGAAGCTTTCTTT. Encoded protein: CSARDYRGGRAGTEAFF.

This clonotype was seen a handful of times. The rearrangement links TRBV29-1 to TRBJ1-2; 7 positions match TRBD1. Germline V gene lookup returns CDR1 SQVTM and CDR2 ANQGSEA. V lost 6 bases to trimming and J lost 2 bases; unmatched junction nucleotides: 6. This CDR3 contains 13 residues. The CDR3 reads CSVRLQGNYGYTF. The DNA for the CDR3 is TGCAGCGTCCGATTACAGGGGAACTATGGCTACACCTTC.

This clonotype was recorded at least ten times. This sequence joins TRBV12-3 or TRBV12-4 and TRBJ1-5; the D gene is possibly TRBD1 (5 bases). The V and J ends lost 6 bases and 1 base respectively, with 13 bases between them. The CDR3 totals 15 residues. CDR3 protein: CASRQGFGSNQPQHF. CDR3 sequence (DNA): TGTGCCAGCAGGCAGGGTTTTGGAAGCAATCAGCCCCAGCATTTT.

The V call is TRBV10-3, the J call TRBJ1-2; unclear D gene. Germline CDR1 is ENHRY and CDR2 is SYGVKD. Trimming shortened V by 0 bases and J by 2 bases, and 7 bases separated the two germline ends. The CDR3 is made up of 14 amino acids. The CDR3 nucleotides read TGTGCCATCAGTGAGTCCAGAGGAAACTATGGCTACACCTTC. Protein product: CAISESRGNYGYTF.

This clonotype has a handful of counts. The chain couples TRBV30 to TRBJ1-1; D not certain. Trimming took 1 base from V and 0 from J, leaving 9 bases between them. The germline gives CDR1 GTSNPN, CDR2 SVGIG (reference sequence). The CDR3 consists of 14 residues. Here the CDR3 DNA reads TGTGCCTGGAGTGCGGGAGTTATGAACACTGAAGCTTTCTTT. This encodes CAWSAGVMNTEAFF. The full variable domain, with the rest looked up from reference TRBV30 and TRBJ1-1, is SQTIHQWPATLVQPVGSPLSLECTVEGTSNPNLYWYRQAAGRGLQLLFYSVGIGQISSEVPQNLSASRPQDRQFILSSKKLLLSDSGFYLCAWSAGVMNTEAFFGQGTRLTVV.

This clonotype has only a few counts. The rearrangement links TRBV25-1 to TRBJ1-6; no firm D call. CDR1 and CDR2 (germline): MGHDK, SYGVNS. CDR3 size: 13 residues. The ends were cut back, 2 bases at V and 8 bases at J, with 7 bases in the middle. The CDR3 sequence: CASSELWYSPLHF. The CDR3 DNA sequence: TGTGCCAGCAGTGAACTATGGTATTCACCCCTCCACTTT. Combining the CDR3 with reference TRBV25-1 and TRBJ1-6 gives the whole variable domain EADIYQTPRYLVIGTGKKITLECSQTMGHDKMYWYQQDPGMELHLIHYSYGVNSTEKGDLSSESTVSRIRTEHFPLTLESARPSHTSQYLCASSELWYSPLHFGNGTRLTVT.